The 16 T cell receptor beta chains below were found in one sample sequenced in a study of cytomegalovirus exposure and HLA in healthy donors. The PCR made use of 60 Vbeta and 13 Jbeta primers. Clones were sequenced by immunoSEQ multiplex PCR, and TCRdb holds only the in-frame ones, with some missing. The sample carries around 160,000 clones, 70% to 90% recorded once. The sample taken for sequencing was PBMCs. These receptors were collected from a man between 18 and 35 years old in good health and CMV-seropositive.

The chain recombines TRBV10-3 with TRBJ2-3; 9 nucleotides line up with TRBD2. CDR3 length: 12 residues. Germline assignment: CDR1 ENHRY and CDR2 SYGVKD. V was pared by 10 bases and J by 3 bases, with 2 bases of the junction left unmatched. The chain's CDR3 is CANSGGTDTQYF. The CDR3 DNA reads TGTGCCAATAGCGGGGGTACAGATACGCAGTATTTT.

V gene TRBV15 combines with J gene TRBJ1-2; 8 bases are a match to TRBD1. The CDR3 totals 16 residues. The V and J ends lost 4 bases and 2 bases, in that order; junction bases with no gene match: 9. Per germline, CDR1 LNHNV and CDR2 YYDKDF (reference sequence). The CDR3 protein is CATSTNRQGLNYGYTF. The DNA of the CDR3 is TGTGCCACCAGCACTAACCGACAGGGGCTAAACTATGGCTACACCTTC. The whole variable domain, filled in from reference TRBV15 and TRBJ1-2, reads DAMVIQNPRYQVTQFGKPVTLSCSQTLNHNVMYWYQQKSSQAPKLLFHYYDKDFNNEADTPDNFQSRRPNTSFCFLDIRSPGLGDTAMYLCATSTNRQGLNYGYTFGSGTRLTVV.

This rearrangement joins TRBV7-9 to TRBJ2-6; 7 bases are a match to TRBD1. The CDR3 is made up of 18 amino acids. Germline CDR1 and CDR2: SEHNR and FQNEAQ (reference sequence). The trim removed 3 bases at V and 1 base at J, leaving 9 bases unmatched. DNA for the CDR3: TGTGCCAGCAGCTTTCGACAGGGTGAAGGATCTGGGGCCAACGTCCTGACTTTC. Translation: CASSFRQGEGSGANVLTF.

The chain employs TRBV25-1 and TRBJ2-2; D is perhaps TRBD2 (5 bases). The CDR3 is 14 residues long. V was pared by 10 bases and J by 4 bases, with 16 bases between. Germline loops: CDR1 MGHDK, CDR2 SYGVNS. The CDR3 DNA reads TGTGCCACCCTAGGAGCGGCGGGCACCGGGGAGCTGTTTTTT. Amino acids: CATLGAAGTGELFF.

This sequence joins TRBV6-1 and TRBJ1-2; 7 positions agree with TRBD1. Germline V gene sequence: CDR1 MNHNS, CDR2 SASEGT. With 2 bases clipped from V and 4 bases from J, the junction kept 13 bases outside the gene matches. This CDR3 has 17 residues. As DNA, the CDR3 is TGTGCCAGCAGTGAACACGGGACAGAATACCCTAGCTATGGCTACACCTTC. Its protein product is CASSEHGTEYPSYGYTF.

The rearrangement links TRBV14 to TRBJ1-3; D call uncertain. Trimming took 4 bases from V and 4 from J, leaving 11 bases between them. CDR3 length equals 14 residues. Germline V CDR1 and CDR2: SGHDN, FVKESK. CDR3 sequence (DNA): TGTGCCAGCAGCCCTCGGACTGCGGGAAACACCATATATTTT. Translated, it gives CASSPRTAGNTIYF.

The chain uses TRBV5-4 and TRBJ1-5; TRBD1 is a possible D gene (5 bases). Germline-derived CDR1 and CDR2 are SGHNT and YYREEE (reference sequence). The CDR3 spans 14 residues. Trimming left V 3 bases short and J 4 bases short, with 11 bases between. CDR3 protein: CASSSGGENQPQHF. Here the CDR3 DNA reads TGTGCCAGCAGCTCTGGGGGGGAAAATCAGCCCCAGCATTTT.

This sequence joins TRBV5-1 and TRBJ2-5; 10 positions match TRBD2. In germline, CDR1 is SGHRS, CDR2 YFSETQ. Losses at the gene ends were 0 bases for V and 2 bases for J; bases not matched to a gene: 4. This CDR3 comprises 16 residues. Written as DNA, the CDR3 is TGCGCCAGCAGCTTGGCCGCTAGCGGGGGACAAGAGACCCAGTACTTC. Amino acids: CASSLAASGGQETQYF.

This chain links TRBV19 with TRBJ1-2, with a possible D match to TRBD1 (5 bases). The germline V gene encodes CDR1 LNHDA and CDR2 SQIVND (reference sequence). V dropped 4 bases and J dropped 8 bases, with 17 bases sitting between them. There are 14 residues in the CDR3. DNA for the CDR3: TGTGCCAGTAGTACAACGACAGCTCTAAGAGGCTACACCTTC. It translates to CASSTTTALRGYTF.

The rearrangement uses TRBV7-9 and TRBJ2-3; perhaps TRBD2 as D (5 bases). Per germline, CDR1 SEHNR and CDR2 FQNEAQ (reference sequence). V was trimmed by 1 base and J by 3 bases, leaving 11 bases between them. CDR3 length: 15 residues. The chain's CDR3 is CASSLGGHSTDTQYF. CDR3 nucleotide sequence: TGTGCCAGCAGCTTAGGAGGGCACTCTACAGATACGCAGTATTTT.

The DNA for the CDR3 is TGTGCCTGGAGTAGACAGCAGAACACTGAAGCTTTCTTT. This translates into CAWSRQQNTEAFF. The V gene is TRBV30, the J gene TRBJ1-1; possibly TRBD1 for D (5 bases). This CDR3 has 13 amino acids. In germline, CDR1 is GTSNPN, CDR2 SVGIG (reference sequence). V was pared by 2 bases and J by 1 base, with 8 bases between.

The chain links TRBV7-2 to TRBJ2-1; 9 bases match TRBD2. Germline V gene data show CDR1 as SGHTA and CDR2 as FQGNSA. V was clipped by 3 bases and J by 4 bases; unmatched bases: 13. This CDR3 has 18 amino acids. The CDR3 DNA reads as TGTGCCAGCAGCTTCATAGCGGGGGCCTCTCCCGGATACAATGAGCAGTTCTTC. Translating gives CASSFIAGASPGYNEQFF.

The CDR3 DNA reads TGTGCCAGCAGCCCGGGGACAGGGAGGGGTACCGGGGAGCTGTTTTTT. Amino acids: CASSPGTGRGTGELFF. The chain combines TRBV9 with TRBJ2-2; 9 bases line up with TRBD1. CDR3 length equals 16 residues. V shed 4 bases, J shed 5 bases, and the junction held 9 bases outside the gene matches. Germline V gene data show CDR1 as SGDLS and CDR2 as YYNGEE.

The rearrangement links TRBV7-3 to TRBJ1-1, with D perhaps TRBD1 (5 bases). Germline CDR1 SGHTA, CDR2 FQGTGA. This CDR3 contains 16 residues. Trimming took off 0 bases at V and 4 bases at J, with 15 bases between the two ends. CDR3 bases: TGTGCCAGCAGCTTAACGGGCCGGGGGGGAAGCACTGAAGCTTTCTTT. Its protein is CASSLTGRGGSTEAFF.

The V gene is TRBV9, the J gene TRBJ2-2, with 11 bases aligning to TRBD1. Germline-derived CDR1 and CDR2 are SGDLS and YYNGEE. The junction had 9 bases not matched to a gene; V was cut back by 4 bases and J by 7 bases. This CDR3 has 16 residues. CDR3 DNA sequence: TGTGCCAGCAGCCCGGGGACAGGGGGTAATGTCGGGGAGCTGTTTTTT. Translated, it gives CASSPGTGGNVGELFF.

This rearrangement joins TRBV19 to TRBJ1-5, with D perhaps TRBD1 (6 bases). The V and J ends lost 4 bases and 6 bases respectively, with 16 bases between them. CDR3 size: 15 residues. Germline V gene lookup returns CDR1 LNHDA and CDR2 SQIVND (reference sequence). The CDR3 region is CASSKTDRYGQPQHF. The CDR3 DNA follows: TGTGCCAGTAGTAAAACGGACAGATATGGTCAGCCCCAGCATTTT.